Each of the 29 T cell receptor beta chains below was sequenced from the same sample in a study of blood T cell repertoires in COVID-19. Produced via immunoSEQ multiplex PCR; TCRdb's table is partial and in-frame only. Of 470,000 or so clones in the sample, roughly 90% are singletons; the top ten hold roughly 4%. Sequenced: peripheral blood. Receptors were obtained from a woman in her 30s with acute or convalescent COVID-19.

This chain links TRBV4-1 with TRBJ2-1; possibly TRBD2 for D (5 bases). The V gene's germline CDR1 is MGHRA and CDR2 YSYEKL. The V and J ends lost 1 base and 8 bases respectively, with 15 bases between them. CDR3 length equals 15 residues. The CDR3 nucleotides read TGCGCCAGCAGCCAAGTTCGGGGAAGCCTGGATGAGCAGTTCTTC. Translation gives CASSQVRGSLDEQFF.

This clone was counted a few times. The rearrangement links TRBV4-1 to TRBJ2-2, with a possible D match to TRBD1 (5 bases). The V end was cut by 3 bases, the J end by 1 base, with 6 bases between. This CDR3 comprises 14 residues. Germline V CDR1 and CDR2: MGHRA, YSYEKL. CDR3 sequence reads: CASSQTENTGELFF. CDR3 coding DNA: TGCGCCAGCAGCCAGACAGAGAACACCGGGGAGCTGTTTTTT.

There are a few counts of this clone. The chain carries TRBV5-1 and TRBJ1-1; D possibly corresponds to TRBD1 (6 bases). Germline CDR1 is SGHRS and CDR2 is YFSETQ. The CDR3 is made up of 15 amino acids. V shed 4 bases and J shed 1 base, with 14 bases lying between them. CDR3 coding DNA: TGCGCCAGCAGCGCCTCCGGGACACAGAACACTGAAGCTTTCTTT. Amino acid sequence: CASSASGTQNTEAFF.

This chain joins TRBV24-1 and TRBJ2-5; D is possibly TRBD1 (6 bases). Trimming removed 0 bases from V and 4 bases from J, with 11 bases in between. Germline loops: CDR1 KGHDR, CDR2 SFDVKD. The CDR3 runs 15 residues. The CDR3 DNA follows: TGTGCCACCAGTGATTTGCTCCAGGGGAGAGAGACCCAGTACTTC. Amino acids: CATSDLLQGRETQYF.

This clone was seen a few times. The chain has TRBV4-2 and TRBJ1-2; 7 positions match TRBD1. The germline V gene has CDR1 LGHNA and CDR2 YNFKEQ. This CDR3 spans 15 amino acids. V lost 1 base, J lost 7 bases, and 9 bases stayed unmatched. CDR3 sequence reads: CASSQAAGGYGGYTF. The CDR3 DNA reads as TGTGCCAGCAGCCAAGCGGCAGGGGGTTATGGTGGCTACACCTTC.

V is TRBV2 and J is TRBJ2-2, with D possibly being TRBD2 (6 bases). Trimming pared 11 bases from V and 5 bases from J, leaving 18 bases between. This CDR3 contains 14 residues. In germline, CDR1 is SNHLY, CDR2 FYNNEI. CDR3 coding DNA: TGTGCCGTCCTGGGCGGGGCACGTACCGGGGAGCTGTTTTTT. It yields the protein CAVLGGARTGELFF.

A few counts support this clone. The CDR3 region is CASSQGGYRGPDTQYF. The CDR3 DNA is TGTGCCAGCAGCCAAGGGGGATACAGGGGGCCAGATACGCAGTATTTT. The chain carries TRBV4-2 and TRBJ2-3; 9 nucleotides agree with TRBD1. Germline V gene sequence: CDR1 LGHNA, CDR2 YNFKEQ. The CDR3 loop spans 16 amino acids. Trimming cost V 1 base and J 4 bases; bases outside gene matches: 6.

V gene TRBV4-1 combines with J gene TRBJ1-2, with 8 bases aligning to TRBD1. Trimming took 3 bases from V and 4 from J; bases not matched to a gene: 4. This CDR3 has 14 residues. Germline V lookup: CDR1 MGHRA, CDR2 YSYEKL. The CDR3 region has the DNA TGCGCCAGCAGCCAGGGACAGGAACTCTATGGCTACACCTTC. This translates into CASSQGQELYGYTF.

The chain is built from TRBV5-5 and TRBJ2-7; 13 nucleotides align to TRBD2. Germline CDR1 reads SGHKS; CDR2 reads YYEKEE (reference sequence). The CDR3 consists of 15 residues. V trimming: 5 bases; J trimming: 3 bases; junction bases outside the gene matches: 5. DNA of the CDR3: TGTGCCAGCAGTCTCGGACTAGCGGGGGTCTACGAGCAGTACTTC. Protein: CASSLGLAGVYEQYF.

The chain carries TRBV23-1 and TRBJ1-5; 8 positions match TRBD1. TRBV23-1 is recorded as an ORF, its role being uncertain. This CDR3 spans 17 amino acids. J was trimmed by 1 base and V by 7 bases; bases with no gene match: 12. CDR3 coding DNA: TGCGCCAGCACCCCTCCAGGGACAGGACAAAGCAATCAGCCCCAGCATTTT. Its translation: CASTPPGTGQSNQPQHF.

The chain employs TRBV9 and TRBJ1-6, with 8 bases matching TRBD1. This CDR3 region has 17 residues. CDR1 is SGDLS and CDR2 is YYNGEE in the germline V gene. After removal of 3 bases from V and 1 base from J, the junction contained 6 bases not matched to a gene. Here the CDR3 DNA reads TGTGCCAGCAGCGCTTCTCAGGGGGCTTCCTATAATTCACCCCTCCACTTT. Translating gives CASSASQGASYNSPLHF.

The chain has TRBV27 and TRBJ2-7; TRBD1 aligns across 8 bases. Germline V gene lookup returns CDR1 MNHEY and CDR2 SMNVEV (reference sequence). The CDR3 length is 14 residues. With 4 bases clipped from V and 2 bases from J, the junction kept 4 bases outside the gene matches. CDR3 in DNA: TGTGCCAGCAGTTCCCGGGACAGGACCTACGAGCAGTACTTC. Translated, it gives CASSSRDRTYEQYF.

The count of this clone is one. V usage is TRBV5-1 and J usage is TRBJ2-7; D possibly corresponds to TRBD1 (5 bases). V was trimmed by 4 bases and J by 6 bases, leaving 20 bases between them. The germline V gene encodes CDR1 SGHRS and CDR2 YFSETQ. The CDR3 is made up of 15 amino acids. CDR3 sequence (DNA): TGCGCCAGCAGCCACCAGACCTCAGGGATGGGCGAGCAGTACTTC. Its protein is CASSHQTSGMGEQYF.

The chain couples TRBV6-6 to TRBJ2-2; possibly TRBD1 for D (5 bases). This CDR3 is built from 16 residues. Germline V gene data show CDR1 as MNHNY and CDR2 as SVGAGI (reference sequence). Trimming stripped 2 bases from V and 0 bases from J, with 10 bases between. As DNA, the CDR3 is TGTGCCAGCAGTTACATTTCAGGGACGAACACCGGGGAGCTGTTTTTT. It is translated as CASSYISGTNTGELFF.

V gene TRBV10-3 combines with J gene TRBJ2-3; D remains ambiguous. V gave up 7 bases and J gave up 0 bases, with 8 bases separating them. Germline CDR1 and CDR2: ENHRY and SYGVKD. The CDR3 contains 13 residues. The CDR3 loop is CAIKSGSTDTQYF. For the CDR3, the DNA is TGTGCCATCAAGTCAGGCAGCACAGATACGCAGTATTTT.

The rearrangement joins TRBV3-1 (or the pseudogene TRBV3-2) to TRBJ2-3; weak D call: TRBD2 (6 bases). Trimming took 3 bases from V and 0 from J, leaving 19 bases between them. The CDR3 has 18 amino acids. From germline, CDR1 is LGHDT and CDR2 YNNKEL (reference sequence). This CDR3 is CASSHTGTGRGSTDTQYF. The CDR3 DNA reads TGTGCCAGCAGCCACACCGGGACTGGCCGGGGGAGCACAGATACGCAGTATTTT.

This clone showed up just a few times. The chain links TRBV6-5 to TRBJ1-1; TRBD1 might be the D (6 bases). Germline V gene lookup returns CDR1 MNHEY and CDR2 SVGAGI. V lost 6 bases to trimming and J lost 1 base, with 12 bases between them. The CDR3 contains 14 residues. This chain's CDR3 is CASRARGWNTEAFF. The DNA of the CDR3 is TGTGCCAGCAGGGCCAGGGGATGGAACACTGAAGCTTTCTTT.

The V gene is TRBV7-9, the J gene TRBJ2-7; D not resolved. CDR1 SEHNR and CDR2 FQNEAQ come from the germline V gene (reference sequence). The CDR3 is 14 residues long. Deletions cut 1 base from V and 2 bases from J, with 9 bases between. CDR3 protein: CASSLELPPYEQYF. DNA for the CDR3: TGTGCCAGCAGCTTAGAGCTTCCCCCCTACGAGCAGTACTTC.

The chain employs TRBV5-8 and TRBJ2-7; D is uncertain. The V and J ends lost 1 base and 0 bases respectively, with 14 bases between them. CDR1 SGHTS and CDR2 YDEGEE come from the germline V gene. The CDR3 extends over 16 amino acids. CDR3 in DNA: TGTGCCAGCAGCTTGTACCATACCCTTAGCTCCTACGAGCAGTACTTC. Encoded protein: CASSLYHTLSSYEQYF.

The V gene is TRBV7-7, the J gene TRBJ1-6; a weak D match, TRBD1 (6 bases). CDR3 length equals 15 residues. In germline, CDR1 is SSHAT, CDR2 FNYEAQ (reference sequence). The ends were cut back, 5 bases at V and 7 bases at J, with 15 bases in the middle. CDR3 sequence (DNA): TGTGCCAGCAGCAAGGAGCGGCAGGGGAATTCACCCCTCCACTTT. It encodes CASSKERQGNSPLHF.

The rearrangement joins TRBV18 to TRBJ1-1; the D gene is possibly TRBD1 (5 bases). CDR3 length: 16 amino acids. V lost 5 bases, J lost 1 base, and 17 bases lay in between. Germline V gene data show CDR1 as KGHSH and CDR2 as LQKENI. The CDR3 region is CASSWGQGDANTEAFF. Here the CDR3 DNA reads TGTGCCAGCTCATGGGGTCAGGGCGATGCGAACACTGAAGCTTTCTTT. The whole variable domain, remainder taken from reference TRBV18 and TRBJ1-1, is NAGVMQNPRHLVRRRGQEARLRCSPMKGHSHVYWYRQLPEEGLKFMVYLQKENIIDESGMPKERFSAEFPKEGPSILRIQQVVRGDSAAYFCASSWGQGDANTEAFFGQGTRLTVV.

This CDR3 reads CASSSTGGAGELFF. CDR3 sequence (DNA): TGCGCCAGCAGCTCGACAGGGGGGGCCGGGGAGCTGTTTTTT. The V call is TRBV5-1, the J call TRBJ2-2; TRBD1 agrees at 9 bases. V was clipped by 3 bases and J by 6 bases; unmatched bases: 3. CDR3 size: 14 residues. Germline V gene sequence: CDR1 SGHRS, CDR2 YFSETQ.

The rearrangement uses TRBV5-8 and TRBJ1-5; TRBD1 might be the D (5 bases). V lost 0 bases and J 6 bases, leaving 16 bases between the germline ends. The V gene's germline CDR1 is SGHTS and CDR2 YDEGEE. The CDR3 sequence is 16 residues long. The CDR3 protein is CASSLDYGATGQPQHF. CDR3 in DNA: TGTGCCAGCAGCTTGGATTATGGGGCGACGGGTCAGCCCCAGCATTTT.

J is TRBJ2-2 and V is TRBV5-1; D is perhaps TRBD1 (7 bases). Germline values: CDR1 SGHRS, CDR2 YFSETQ. The V gene lost 3 bases and the J gene lost 6 bases, with 15 bases spanning the gap. The CDR3 totals 15 residues. CDR3 in DNA: TGCGCCAGCAGCTCCGACTCAGGGGGGCCCGGGGAGCTGTTTTTT. It encodes CASSSDSGGPGELFF.

V gene TRBV7-2 combines with J gene TRBJ2-1; a weak D match, TRBD1 (5 bases). This CDR3 spans 17 amino acids. V was pared by 3 bases and J by 2 bases, with 17 bases between. Germline V gene sequence: CDR1 SGHTA, CDR2 FQGNSA. The CDR3: CASSFRSGSRAYNEQFF. The CDR3 DNA reads TGTGCCAGCAGCTTCAGATCAGGGTCCAGGGCCTACAATGAGCAGTTCTTC.

Note on this clone: Other DNA sequences within the sample encode an identical CDR3. V is TRBV6-5 and J is TRBJ1-2; 8 nucleotides agree with TRBD1. The CDR3 consists of 14 residues. V was pared by 5 bases and J by 4 bases, with 6 bases of the junction left unmatched. Germline V gene data show CDR1 as MNHEY and CDR2 as SVGAGI. CDR3 loop: CASSPTGGGYGYTF. CDR3 DNA: TGTGCCAGCAGTCCCACAGGGGGGGGCTATGGCTACACCTTC.

This sequence joins TRBV6-5 and TRBJ2-1; 7 bases fit TRBD2. Germline assignment: CDR1 MNHEY and CDR2 SVGAGI. Trimming took 5 bases from V and 5 from J; bases not matched to a gene: 3. This CDR3 has 13 residues. The CDR3 loop is CASSPGRNNEQFF. The CDR3 DNA reads TGTGCCAGCAGTCCCGGGAGGAACAATGAGCAGTTCTTC.

In its sample, this clone was seen once. The chain recombines TRBV10-3 with TRBJ1-5, with D unclear. V was cut by 4 bases and J by 6 bases, with 7 bases left in between. The CDR3 contains 12 residues. Germline V gene sequence: CDR1 ENHRY, CDR2 SYGVKD. CDR3 in amino acids: CAISADRQPQHF. The CDR3 nucleotides read TGTGCCATCAGTGCAGATCGTCAGCCCCAGCATTTT.

The chain joins TRBV28 to TRBJ1-5, with D maybe TRBD1 (5 bases). Trimming cost V 8 bases and J 4 bases, with 12 bases left between them. Germline CDR1 and CDR2: MDHEN and SYDVKM. The CDR3 loop spans 13 amino acids. CDR3: CASQKRGNQPQHF. CDR3 DNA sequence: TGTGCCAGCCAAAAGCGGGGGAATCAGCCCCAGCATTTT.